Listed here are 21 T cell receptor beta chains from one sample, sequenced in a study of T cell responses to AZD1222 COVID-19 vaccine. Some clones are missing from TCRdb's copy, which holds only in-frame ones; the method was immunoSEQ multiplex PCR. The sample consists of roughly 69,000 clones, around 80% of them appearing once. The specimen was peripheral blood, collected 28 days after the second AZD1222 dose. These receptors were collected from an adult who received the AZD1222 COVID-19 vaccine.

This chain connects TRBV10-2 to TRBJ1-2; possible D gene TRBD1, 6 bases. Germline V gene lookup returns CDR1 WSHSY and CDR2 SAAADI. This CDR3 contains 13 residues. Trimming left V 3 bases short and J 5 bases short, with 10 bases between. The CDR3 coding sequence is TGCGCCAGCAGTGAAACAGGGTCTTATGGCTACACCTTC. It encodes CASSETGSYGYTF.

Sample share makes this clone medium-sized. The chain uses TRBV6-2 or TRBV6-3 and TRBJ2-2; tentatively, D is TRBD2 (7 bases). Germline-derived CDR1 and CDR2 are MNHEY and SVGEGT. The CDR3 extends over 15 amino acids. Between the trimmed V and J ends, which lost 5 bases and 3 bases, there was a span of 13 bases. Written as DNA, the CDR3 is TGTGCCAGCAGTACGGGGGGCCAGGACACCGGGGAGCTGTTTTTT. Protein sequence: CASSTGGQDTGELFF.

The chain links TRBV5-4 to TRBJ2-1; possibly TRBD1 for D (5 bases). The germline V gene encodes CDR1 SGHNT and CDR2 YYREEE (reference sequence). There are 12 residues in the CDR3. Trimming cost V 4 bases and J 5 bases, with 7 bases left between them. CDR3 bases: TGTGCCAGCAGCACGGACAACAATGAGCAGTTCTTC. Its translation is CASSTDNNEQFF.

V and J are TRBV6-1 and TRBJ2-2, with D perhaps TRBD1 or TRBD2 (5 bases each). The CDR3 has 17 amino acids. Germline lookup yields CDR1 MNHNS and CDR2 SASEGT. V lost 4 bases to trimming and J lost 0 bases, with 15 bases between them. The CDR3 region has the DNA TGTGCCAGCAGTGCAAACTCCGGGACCGCGAACACCGGGGAGCTGTTTTTT. This codes for CASSANSGTANTGELFF.

CDR3 bases: TGTGCCAGCAGCCAAGGGTCGACAGGGGTGAACACCGGGGAGCTGTTTTTT. Translating gives CASSQGSTGVNTGELFF. V is TRBV3-1 (or the pseudogene TRBV3-2) and J is TRBJ2-2, with TRBD1 matching over 8 bases. This CDR3 is built from 17 residues. The trim removed 1 base at V and 1 base at J, leaving 5 bases unmatched. Germline V gene sequence: CDR1 LGHDT, CDR2 YNNKEL (reference sequence).

The V call is TRBV27, the J call TRBJ1-2; D ambiguous. Trimming removed 7 bases at V and 3 bases at J, with 9 bases between. Germline CDR1 and CDR2: MNHEY and SMNVEV (reference sequence). CDR3 length: 12 residues. The CDR3 region has the DNA TGTGCCAGCAAGGGTTACGACTATGGCTACACCTTC. Encoded protein: CASKGYDYGYTF.

In this sample, this clone turned up once. The gene calls are TRBV3-1 (or the pseudogene TRBV3-2) and TRBJ2-3; no firm D call. Germline V gene data show CDR1 as LGHDT and CDR2 as YNNKEL (reference sequence). Trimming cost V 0 bases and J 0 bases, with 4 bases left between them. CDR3 size: 14 residues. This CDR3 is CASSQERSTDTQYF. The CDR3, as DNA: TGTGCCAGCAGCCAAGAGAGGAGCACAGATACGCAGTATTTT.

The CDR3 DNA sequence: TGTGCCAGCAGCCAAGATCTTCGGGCTACAGGGTACTACACCTTC. Translated: CASSQDLRATGYYTF. The rearrangement links TRBV3-1 (or the pseudogene TRBV3-2) to TRBJ1-2, with a possible D match to TRBD1 (6 bases). Germline CDR1 LGHDT, CDR2 YNNKEL (reference sequence). This CDR3 region has 15 residues. V shed 0 bases and J shed 10 bases, with 18 bases lying between them.

This chain connects TRBV21-1 to TRBJ1-1; the table calls TRBD1, which could not be checked here. TRBV21-1 is classified as a pseudogene. This CDR3 has 20 amino acids. The CDR3 here is CASSKVNWTNRGHCGTEAFF. The DNA of the CDR3 is TGTGCCAGCAGCAAAGTTAATTGGACCAACAGGGGGCACTGCGGCACTGAAGCTTTCTTT.

This rearrangement joins TRBV11-2 to TRBJ2-2; maybe TRBD1 (6 bases). The ends were cut back, 4 bases at V and 3 bases at J, with 15 bases in the middle. The CDR3 covers 16 residues. Germline V gene data show CDR1 as SGHAT and CDR2 as FQNNGV. CDR3 residues: CASSWPRGVDTGELFF. The CDR3 nucleotides are TGTGCCAGCAGCTGGCCCAGGGGAGTCGACACCGGGGAGCTGTTTTTT.

This clone was observed a single time. V is TRBV6-4 and J is TRBJ2-1; TRBD2 might be the D (6 bases). Trimming took 5 bases from V and 0 from J, leaving 11 bases between them. The CDR3 consists of 15 residues. CDR1 and CDR2 (germline): MRHNA, SNTAGT. CDR3 sequence reads: CASSPGGNSYNEQFF. In DNA form, the CDR3 reads TGTGCCAGCAGTCCCGGAGGGAACTCCTACAATGAGCAGTTCTTC.

V is TRBV28 and J is TRBJ2-3; 11 bases match TRBD2. Germline-derived CDR1 and CDR2 are MDHEN and SYDVKM. Trimming removed 2 bases from V and 3 bases from J; junction bases left unmatched: 1. This CDR3 is 15 amino acids long. DNA of the CDR3: TGTGCCAGCAGTTTACTAGCGGGGGGAACAGATACGCAGTATTTT. Amino acids: CASSLLAGGTDTQYF. The entire variable domain, with the rest obtained from reference TRBV28 and TRBJ2-3, is as follows: DVKVTQSSRYLVKRTGEKVFLECVQDMDHENMFWYRQDPGLGLRLIYFSYDVKMKEKGDIPEGYSVSREKKERFSLILESASTNQTSMYLCASSLLAGGTDTQYFGPGTRLTVL.

This clone showed up just a few times. The chain is built from TRBV19 and TRBJ2-5; D ambiguous. The germline gives CDR1 LNHDA, CDR2 SQIVND (reference sequence). The CDR3 runs 13 residues. Trimming shortened V by 3 bases and J by 3 bases, and 8 bases separated the two germline ends. The CDR3 region is CASSISPKETQYF. The CDR3 DNA is TGTGCCAGTAGTATTAGCCCCAAAGAGACCCAGTACTTC.

This clone was counted a single time. This chain connects TRBV19 to TRBJ2-7, with 10 bases that match TRBD1. This CDR3 comprises 15 residues. CDR1 LNHDA and CDR2 SQIVND come from the germline V gene (reference sequence). The junction had 7 bases not matched to a gene; V was cut back by 6 bases and J by 2 bases. The CDR3 DNA follows: TGTGCCAGTAGAGGGGGGACAGGGGCCCCCTACGAGCAGTACTTC. Protein sequence: CASRGGTGAPYEQYF.

The gene calls are TRBV4-1 and TRBJ2-7; D is uncertain. The V end lost 0 bases, the J end lost 2 bases, and 17 bases lay between the germline ends. This CDR3 spans 17 amino acids. The germline V gene has CDR1 MGHRA and CDR2 YSYEKL. The CDR3 here is CASSQDPLGNGAYEQYF. The CDR3 DNA sequence: TGCGCCAGCAGCCAAGACCCACTTGGGAACGGAGCCTACGAGCAGTACTTC.

The chain couples TRBV28 to TRBJ2-3; TRBD2 is a possible D gene (7 bases). This CDR3 region has 14 residues. V was shortened by 3 bases and J by 10 bases, with 17 bases between the two germline ends. CDR1 is MDHEN, CDR2 SYDVKM, per germline. The CDR3 reads CASSFSGGKVSQYF. The DNA for the CDR3 is TGTGCCAGCAGTTTTTCGGGGGGCAAGGTGTCGCAGTATTTT.

The chain couples TRBV5-4 to TRBJ2-2, with 8 bases fitting TRBD2. CDR3 size: 16 residues. The ends lost 4 bases at V and 0 bases at J; junction bases unmatched: 5. In germline, CDR1 is SGHNT, CDR2 YYREEE (reference sequence). This chain's CDR3 is CASSPTGGANTGELFF. In nucleotides, the CDR3 is TGTGCCAGCAGCCCCACGGGAGGGGCGAACACCGGGGAGCTGTTTTTT.

This chain connects TRBV4-2 to TRBJ2-5; 10 nucleotides align to TRBD2. V shed 0 bases, J shed 6 bases, and the junction held 13 bases outside the gene matches. Germline V gene lookup returns CDR1 LGHNA and CDR2 YNFKEQ. The length of the CDR3 is 18 residues. CDR3 in amino acids: CASSQDMRASGGDKTQYF. For the CDR3, the DNA is TGTGCCAGCAGCCAAGATATGCGGGCTAGCGGGGGTGACAAGACCCAGTACTTC.

The CDR3 coding sequence is TGTGCCAGCTCACTGACAGGGGAGGGAAACTATGGCTACACCTTC. It is translated as CASSLTGEGNYGYTF. The chain recombines TRBV18 with TRBJ1-2, with 8 bases fitting TRBD1. Germline V CDR1 and CDR2: KGHSH, LQKENI. The J segment lost 2 bases and the V segment lost 4 bases, leaving 6 bases of the junction unmatched. The CDR3 is 15 residues long.

This chain joins TRBV2 and TRBJ1-2; perhaps TRBD1 as D (6 bases). The CDR3 has 11 residues. Trimming removed 7 bases at V and 8 bases at J, with 11 bases between. Germline loops: CDR1 SNHLY, CDR2 FYNNEI. This CDR3 reads CASTSGTGYTF. The DNA of the CDR3 is TGTGCCAGCACCTCCGGGACAGGCTACACCTTC.

V is TRBV11-3 and J is TRBJ2-3; TRBD1 matches 8 bases. Germline CDR1 reads SGHNT; CDR2 reads YENEEA. Losses at the gene ends were 1 base for V and 1 base for J; bases not matched to a gene: 4. The CDR3 is 16 amino acids. The CDR3 DNA follows: TGTGCCAGCAGCTTAGTCCCGGGACAGGGCACAGATACGCAGTATTTT. Its protein product is CASSLVPGQGTDTQYF.